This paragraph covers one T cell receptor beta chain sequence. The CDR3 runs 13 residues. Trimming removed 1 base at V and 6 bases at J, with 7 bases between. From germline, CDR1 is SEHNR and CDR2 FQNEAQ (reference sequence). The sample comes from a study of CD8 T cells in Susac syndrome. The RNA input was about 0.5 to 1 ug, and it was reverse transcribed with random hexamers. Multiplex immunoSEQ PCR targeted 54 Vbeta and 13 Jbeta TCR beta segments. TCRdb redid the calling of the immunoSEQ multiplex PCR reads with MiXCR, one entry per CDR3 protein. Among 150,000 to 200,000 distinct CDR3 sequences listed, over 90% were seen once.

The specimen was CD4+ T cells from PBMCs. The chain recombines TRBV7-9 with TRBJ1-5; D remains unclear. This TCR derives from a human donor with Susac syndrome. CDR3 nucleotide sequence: TGTGCCAGCAGCTTAGACCAGAGTCAGCCCCAGCATTTT. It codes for CASSLDQSQPQHF.